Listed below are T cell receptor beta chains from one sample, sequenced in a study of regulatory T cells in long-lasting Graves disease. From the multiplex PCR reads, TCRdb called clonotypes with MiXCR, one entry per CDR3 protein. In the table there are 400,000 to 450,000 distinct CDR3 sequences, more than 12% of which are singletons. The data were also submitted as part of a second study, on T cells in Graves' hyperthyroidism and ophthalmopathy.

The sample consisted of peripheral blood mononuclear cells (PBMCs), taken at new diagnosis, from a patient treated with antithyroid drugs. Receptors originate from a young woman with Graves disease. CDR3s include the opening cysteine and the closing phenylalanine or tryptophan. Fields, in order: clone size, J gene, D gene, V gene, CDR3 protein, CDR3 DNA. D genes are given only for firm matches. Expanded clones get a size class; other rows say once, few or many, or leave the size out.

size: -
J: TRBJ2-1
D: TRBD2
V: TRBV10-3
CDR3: CAISERGTSGSSGAYNEQFF
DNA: TGTGCCATCAGTGAGAGGGGGACTAGCGGGAGCTCGGGGGCCTACAATGAGCAGTTCTTC

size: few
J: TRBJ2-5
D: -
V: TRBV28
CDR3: CASSFRGFQEAQYF
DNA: TGTGCCAGCAGTTTTAGGGGCTTCCAAGAGGCCCAGTACTTC

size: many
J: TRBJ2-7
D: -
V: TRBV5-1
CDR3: CASSFVSDSNEQYF
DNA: TGCGCCAGCAGCTTCGTATCGGACTCCAACGAGCAGTACTTC

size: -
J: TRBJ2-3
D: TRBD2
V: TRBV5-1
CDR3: CASRGGSILSWGTDTQYF
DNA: TGCGCCAGCAGAGGCGGGAGTATCTTATCGTGGGGCACAGATACGCAGTATTTT

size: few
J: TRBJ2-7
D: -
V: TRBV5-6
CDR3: CASGTSGEQYF
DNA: TGTGCCAGCGGGACGTCGGGCGAGCAGTACTTC

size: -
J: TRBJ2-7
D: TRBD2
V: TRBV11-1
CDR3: CASSATSGDSYEQYF
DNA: TGTGCCAGCAGCGCTACTAGCGGAGACTCCTACGAGCAGTACTTC

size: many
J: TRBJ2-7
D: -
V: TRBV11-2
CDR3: CASSSRDVSYEQYF
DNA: TGTGCCAGCAGCTCGAGGGACGTAAGCTACGAGCAGTACTTC

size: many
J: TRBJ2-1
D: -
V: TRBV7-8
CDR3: CASSLEGTGMNEQFF
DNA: TGTGCCAGCAGCTTAGAGGGAACAGGGATGAATGAGCAGTTCTTC

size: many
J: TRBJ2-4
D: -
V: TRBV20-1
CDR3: CSASRAQNIQYF
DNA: TGCAGTGCATCCCGGGCTCAAAACATTCAGTACTTC

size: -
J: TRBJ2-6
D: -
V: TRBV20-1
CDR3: CSAPPPSGANVLTF
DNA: TGCAGTGCTCCACCCCCCTCTGGGGCCAACGTCCTGACTTTC

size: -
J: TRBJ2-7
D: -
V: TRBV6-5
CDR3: CASSYMGEQYF
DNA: TGTGCCAGCAGTTACATGGGTGAGCAGTACTTC

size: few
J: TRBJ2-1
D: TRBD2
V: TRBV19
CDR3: CASSSQASGGAYNEQFF
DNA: TGTGCCAGTAGCAGCCAGGCTAGCGGGGGTGCCTACAATGAGCAGTTCTTC

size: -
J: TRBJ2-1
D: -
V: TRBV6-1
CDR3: CASSPRVGLSSYNEQFF
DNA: TGTGCCAGCAGCCCCCGGGTAGGTCTAAGCTCCTACAATGAGCAGTTCTTC

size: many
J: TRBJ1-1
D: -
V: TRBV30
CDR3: CAWSVPGTEAFF
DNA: TGTGCCTGGAGTGTCCCCGGCACTGAAGCTTTCTTT

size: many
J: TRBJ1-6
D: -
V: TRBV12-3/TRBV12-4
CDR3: CASRAPSSYNSPLHF
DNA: TGTGCCAGCAGGGCGCCTAGCTCCTATAATTCACCCCTCCACTTT

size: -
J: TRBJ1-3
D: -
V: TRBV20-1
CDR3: CSASYQLRGSTLYF
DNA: TGCAGTGCTAGTTACCAACTCAGGGGAAGCACCTTATATTTT

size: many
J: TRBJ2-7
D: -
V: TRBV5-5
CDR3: CASSPGPFQSYEQYF
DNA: TGTGCCAGCAGCCCTGGTCCCTTCCAATCCTACGAGCAGTACTTC

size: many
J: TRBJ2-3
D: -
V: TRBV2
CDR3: CANPPSRDTQYF
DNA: TGTGCCAACCCACCCTCGCGGGATACGCAGTATTTT

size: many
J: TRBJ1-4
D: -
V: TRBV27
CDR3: CASTEEVGRKLFF
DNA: TGTGCCAGCACCGAAGAGGTTGGGCGAAAACTGTTTTTT

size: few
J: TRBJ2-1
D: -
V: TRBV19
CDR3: CASSIMLAYNEQFF
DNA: TGTGCCAGTAGTATAATGCTAGCTTACAATGAGCAGTTCTTC

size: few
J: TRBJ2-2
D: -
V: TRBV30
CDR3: CARSRGTGNTGELFF
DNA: TGTGCCCGCTCCCGGGGGACGGGGAACACCGGGGAGCTGTTTTTT

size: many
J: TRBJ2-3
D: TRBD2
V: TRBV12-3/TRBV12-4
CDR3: CASSLGREADTQYF
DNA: TGTGCCAGCAGTTTGGGGCGGGAGGCAGATACGCAGTATTTT

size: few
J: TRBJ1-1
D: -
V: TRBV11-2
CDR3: CASSLGLRHSF
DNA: TGTGCCAGCAGCTTAGGACTCCGCCACAGCTTT

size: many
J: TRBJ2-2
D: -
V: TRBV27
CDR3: CASSFWGATGELFF
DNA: TGTGCCAGCAGTTTTTGGGGGGCCACCGGGGAGCTGTTTTTT

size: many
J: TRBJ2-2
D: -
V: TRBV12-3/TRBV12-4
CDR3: CASSSRLVGTGELFF
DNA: TGTGCCAGCAGTTCCCGACTAGTAGGCACTGGGGAGCTGTTTTTT